The present T cell receptor (beta chain) was sequenced within a study of blood T cell repertoires in COVID-19. Overall study context: Both acute and convalescent COVID-19 samples were obtained from the United States, Italy and Spain. PBMCs, B-cell-depleted T cells, or T cells were the source of the cDNA or gDNA that made up the material.

This CDR3 is built from 15 residues. Germline trimming cut 6 bases from V and 2 bases from J; bases unmatched to any gene: 7. Germline V gives CDR1 WNHNN, CDR2 SYGVQD (reference sequence). Original processing methods: Estimation of nucleated cell counts relied on the amplification of reference gene primers. The method was immunoSEQ multiplex PCR; TCRdb's version includes in-frame clones alone and lacks a portion of them. V, J and clone size derive from that table, while D and trimming were established from the DNA sequence. This sample carries under 100,000 clones, roughly 80% of them seen once, and the ten largest clones take roughly 18%.

The specimen sequenced was peripheral blood. The chain joins TRBV10-1 to TRBJ1-3; 7 nucleotides agree with TRBD1. The receptor's source is a man older than 75 with active or convalescent COVID-19. For the CDR3, the DNA is TGCGCCAGCAGGTCGGGGACAGCGACTGGAAACACCATATATTTT. Its protein is CASRSGTATGNTIYF.